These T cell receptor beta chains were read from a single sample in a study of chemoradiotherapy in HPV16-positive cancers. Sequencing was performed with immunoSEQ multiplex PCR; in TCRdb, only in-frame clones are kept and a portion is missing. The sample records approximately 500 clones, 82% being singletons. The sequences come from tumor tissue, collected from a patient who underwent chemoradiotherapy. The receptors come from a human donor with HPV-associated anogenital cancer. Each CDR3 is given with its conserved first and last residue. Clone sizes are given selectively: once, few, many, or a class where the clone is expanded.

cdr3_aa: CASSQEYYNEQFF; v_call: TRBV4-3; clone_size: -
cdr3_aa: CASSTQGGHEQYF; v_call: TRBV10-2; clone_size: -
cdr3_aa: CASSQEGAERDTQYF; v_call: TRBV4-1; clone_size: -
cdr3_aa: CASTGGRATNEQFF; v_call: TRBV10-2; clone_size: -
cdr3_aa: CATSRWENTEAFF; v_call: TRBV15; clone_size: once
cdr3_aa: CASSSTGGSETQYF; v_call: TRBV7-9; clone_size: few
cdr3_aa: CASSTYKAIGTQYF; v_call: TRBV27; clone_size: -
cdr3_aa: CASSSGTEGTGELFF; v_call: TRBV5-1; clone_size: few
cdr3_aa: CASNLAGGNPQETQYF; v_call: TRBV5-5; clone_size: -
cdr3_aa: CASSVEVDTEAFF; v_call: TRBV9; clone_size: -
cdr3_aa: CASNTLGSGREQYF; v_call: TRBV28; clone_size: -
cdr3_aa: CASSETSGGSYEQYF; v_call: TRBV6-1; clone_size: -
cdr3_aa: CASSSGGLGQGTGELFF; v_call: TRBV7-9; clone_size: once
cdr3_aa: CASSRDIRLETQYF; v_call: TRBV28; clone_size: -
cdr3_aa: CAISDPGHLRTGELFF; v_call: TRBV10-3; clone_size: -
cdr3_aa: CASSRRGLIYGYTF; v_call: TRBV5-6; clone_size: few
cdr3_aa: CSALTRGNYGYTF; v_call: TRBV29-1; clone_size: -
cdr3_aa: CASSLIGHLVMNTEAFF; v_call: TRBV28; clone_size: -
cdr3_aa: CASSPTSGITDTQYF; v_call: TRBV5-1; clone_size: -
cdr3_aa: CASSYSLTQETQYF; v_call: TRBV6-5; clone_size: -
cdr3_aa: CASSPARTGDYGYTF; v_call: TRBV18; clone_size: -
cdr3_aa: CASSTGITGEQYF; v_call: TRBV13; clone_size: -
cdr3_aa: CASSSRDRSFVSGNTIYF; v_call: TRBV9; clone_size: -
cdr3_aa: CASSYRTGAGANVLTF; v_call: TRBV6-5; clone_size: -